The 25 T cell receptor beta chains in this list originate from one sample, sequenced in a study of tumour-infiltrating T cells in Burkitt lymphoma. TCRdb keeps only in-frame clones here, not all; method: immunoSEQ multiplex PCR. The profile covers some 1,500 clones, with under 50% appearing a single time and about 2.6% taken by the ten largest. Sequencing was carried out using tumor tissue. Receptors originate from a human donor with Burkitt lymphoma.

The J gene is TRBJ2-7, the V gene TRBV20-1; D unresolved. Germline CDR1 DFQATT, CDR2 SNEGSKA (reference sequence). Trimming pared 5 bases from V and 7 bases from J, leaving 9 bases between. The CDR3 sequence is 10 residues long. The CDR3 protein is CSARLGEQYF. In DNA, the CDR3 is TGCAGTGCTCGCTTAGGGGAGCAGTACTTC.

CDR3 DNA sequence: TGTGCCAGCAGCTTAGGGTGGCAGGGCGGTTCACCCCTCCACTTT. It translates to CASSLGWQGGSPLHF. The J gene is TRBJ1-6, the V gene TRBV7-6; TRBD1 is a possible D gene (5 bases). This CDR3 region has 15 residues. Trimming pared 1 base from V and 9 bases from J, leaving 13 bases between. From germline, CDR1 is SGHVS and CDR2 FNYEAQ.

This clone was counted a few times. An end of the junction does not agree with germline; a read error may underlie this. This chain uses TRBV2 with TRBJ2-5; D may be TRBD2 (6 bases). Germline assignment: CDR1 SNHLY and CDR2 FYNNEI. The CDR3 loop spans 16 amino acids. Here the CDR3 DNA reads TGTGCCAGCAGTGAACGGTCGGGACTTTTCGAATGGGCCTCCAACTTC. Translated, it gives CASSERSGLFEWASNF.

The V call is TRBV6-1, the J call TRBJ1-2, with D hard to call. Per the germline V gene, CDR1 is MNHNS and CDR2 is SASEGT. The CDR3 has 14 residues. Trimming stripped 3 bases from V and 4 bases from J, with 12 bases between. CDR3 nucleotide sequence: TGTGCCAGCAGTGAGGCGGCGGTGGGCTATGGCTACACCTTC. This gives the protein CASSEAAVGYGYTF.

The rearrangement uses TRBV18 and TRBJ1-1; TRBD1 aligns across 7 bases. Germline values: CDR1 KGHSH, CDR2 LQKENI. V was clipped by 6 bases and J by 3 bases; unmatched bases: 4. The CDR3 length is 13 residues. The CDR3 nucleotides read TGTGCCAGCTCTCTCACAGGGGACACTGAAGCTTTCTTT. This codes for CASSLTGDTEAFF.

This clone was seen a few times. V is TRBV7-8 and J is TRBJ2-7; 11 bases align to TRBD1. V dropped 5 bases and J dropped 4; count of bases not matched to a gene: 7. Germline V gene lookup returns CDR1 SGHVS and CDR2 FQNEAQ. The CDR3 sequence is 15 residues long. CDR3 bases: TGTGCCAGCAGCCCGCAGGGGACAGGGGGATACGAGCAGTACTTC. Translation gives CASSPQGTGGYEQYF.

The CDR3 DNA sequence: TGTGCCAGCAGCTGGGACATTTCCTACGAGCAGTACTTC. This encodes CASSWDISYEQYF. V usage is TRBV5-5 and J usage is TRBJ2-7, with D possibly TRBD1 on 6 matching bases. In germline, CDR1 is SGHKS, CDR2 YYEKEE (reference sequence). The germline V and J ends were trimmed by 3 bases and 1 base, with 8 bases remaining between them. The CDR3 sequence is 13 residues long.

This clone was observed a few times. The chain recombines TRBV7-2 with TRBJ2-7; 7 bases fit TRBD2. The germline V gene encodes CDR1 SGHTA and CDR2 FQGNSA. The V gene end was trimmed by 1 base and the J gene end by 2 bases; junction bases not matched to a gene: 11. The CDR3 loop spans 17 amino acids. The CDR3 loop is CASSLDGGGRWTYEQYF. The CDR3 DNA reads TGTGCCAGCAGCTTAGATGGGGGGGGGAGGTGGACCTACGAGCAGTACTTC.

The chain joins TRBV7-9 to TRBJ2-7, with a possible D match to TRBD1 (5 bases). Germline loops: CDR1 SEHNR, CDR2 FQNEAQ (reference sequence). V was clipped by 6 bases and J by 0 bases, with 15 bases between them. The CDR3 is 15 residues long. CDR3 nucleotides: TGTGCCAGCAGTCACGCCCAGGGATTCTCCTACGAGCAGTACTTC. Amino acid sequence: CASSHAQGFSYEQYF.

As DNA, the CDR3 is TGTGCCAGTAGTATACTCCCAGCGGGCTCCTACAATGAGCAGTTCTTC. This codes for CASSILPAGSYNEQFF. The J gene is TRBJ2-1, the V gene TRBV19, with a possible D match to TRBD2 (6 bases). V was clipped by 2 bases and J by 0 bases, with 11 bases between them. CDR1 and CDR2 from the germline V gene are LNHDA and SQIVND (reference sequence). The CDR3 runs 16 residues.

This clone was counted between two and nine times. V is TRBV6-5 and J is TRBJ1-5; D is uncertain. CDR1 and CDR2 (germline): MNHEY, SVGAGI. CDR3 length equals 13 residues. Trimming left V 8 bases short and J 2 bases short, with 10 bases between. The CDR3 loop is CASSADGNQPQHF. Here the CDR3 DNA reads TGTGCCAGCTCGGCCGACGGCAATCAGCCCCAGCATTTT.

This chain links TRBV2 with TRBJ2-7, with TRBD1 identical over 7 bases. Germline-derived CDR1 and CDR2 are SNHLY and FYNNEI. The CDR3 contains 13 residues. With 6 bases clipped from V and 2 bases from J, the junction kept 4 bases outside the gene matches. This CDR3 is CASSKGGPYEQYF. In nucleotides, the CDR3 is TGTGCCAGCAGCAAAGGGGGCCCCTACGAGCAGTACTTC. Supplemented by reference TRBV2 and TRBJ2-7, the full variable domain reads EPEVTQTPSHQVTQMGQEVILRCVPISNHLYFYWYRQILGQKVEFLVSFYNNEISEKSEIFDDQFSVERPDGSNFTLKIRSTKLEDSAMYFCASSKGGPYEQYFGPGTRLTVT.

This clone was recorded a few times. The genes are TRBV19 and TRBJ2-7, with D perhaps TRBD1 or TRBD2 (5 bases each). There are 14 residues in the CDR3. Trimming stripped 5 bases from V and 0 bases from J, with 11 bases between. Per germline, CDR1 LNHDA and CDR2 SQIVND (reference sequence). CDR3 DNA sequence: TGTGCCAGTAGTGTCCGGGACGGCTCCTACGAGCAGTACTTC. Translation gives CASSVRDGSYEQYF.

For the CDR3, the DNA is TGTGCTAGTGGTTTGCCCGATAGCAATCAGCCCCAGCATTTT. Residues: CASGLPDSNQPQHF. This chain connects TRBV12-5 to TRBJ1-5; D unresolved. The CDR3 spans 14 residues. Trimming removed 2 bases from V and 0 bases from J, with 5 bases in between. Germline assignment: CDR1 LGHNT and CDR2 FRNRAP.

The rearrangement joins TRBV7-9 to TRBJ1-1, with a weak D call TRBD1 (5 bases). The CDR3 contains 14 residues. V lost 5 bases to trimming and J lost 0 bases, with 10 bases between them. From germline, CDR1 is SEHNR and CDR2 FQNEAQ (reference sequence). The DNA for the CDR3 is TGTGCCAGCAGCCCGGACACCCTGAACACTGAAGCTTTCTTT. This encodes CASSPDTLNTEAFF. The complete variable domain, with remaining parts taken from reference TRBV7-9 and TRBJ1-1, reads DTGVSQNPRHKITKRGQNVTFRCDPISEHNRLYWYRQTLGQGPEFLTYFQNEAQLEKSRLLSDRFSAERPKGSFSTLEIQRTEQGDSAMYLCASSPDTLNTEAFFGQGTRLTVV.

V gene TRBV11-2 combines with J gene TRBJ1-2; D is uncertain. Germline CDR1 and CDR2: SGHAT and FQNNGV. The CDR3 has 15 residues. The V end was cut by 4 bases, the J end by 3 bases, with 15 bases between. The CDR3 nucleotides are TGTGCCAGCAGCTCCGGGCTTTCCAAAGACTATGGCTACACCTTC. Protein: CASSSGLSKDYGYTF. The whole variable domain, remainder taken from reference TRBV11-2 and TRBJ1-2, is EAGVAQSPRYKIIEKRQSVAFWCNPISGHATLYWYQQILGQGPKLLIQFQNNGVVDDSQLPKDRFSAERLKGVDSTLKIQPAKLEDSAVYLCASSSGLSKDYGYTFGSGTRLTVV.

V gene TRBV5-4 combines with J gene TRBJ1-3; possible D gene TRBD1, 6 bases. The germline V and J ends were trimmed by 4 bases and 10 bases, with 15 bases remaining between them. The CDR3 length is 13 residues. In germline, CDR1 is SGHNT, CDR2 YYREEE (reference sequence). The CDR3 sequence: CASSRGREETIYF. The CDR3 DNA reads TGTGCCAGCAGCCGGGGGCGAGAAGAGACCATATATTTT.

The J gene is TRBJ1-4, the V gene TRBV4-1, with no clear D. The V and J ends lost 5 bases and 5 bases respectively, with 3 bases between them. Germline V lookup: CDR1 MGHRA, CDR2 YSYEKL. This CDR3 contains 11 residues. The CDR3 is CASSGNEKLFF. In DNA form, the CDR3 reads TGCGCCAGCAGCGGAAATGAAAAACTGTTTTTT.

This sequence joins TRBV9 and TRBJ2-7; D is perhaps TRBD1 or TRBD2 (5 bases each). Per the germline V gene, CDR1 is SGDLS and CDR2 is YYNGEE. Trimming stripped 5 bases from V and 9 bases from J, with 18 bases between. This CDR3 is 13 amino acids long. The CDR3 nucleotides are TGTGCCAGCAGTCGGGACGGTACCCTGGGGCAGTACTTC. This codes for CASSRDGTLGQYF.

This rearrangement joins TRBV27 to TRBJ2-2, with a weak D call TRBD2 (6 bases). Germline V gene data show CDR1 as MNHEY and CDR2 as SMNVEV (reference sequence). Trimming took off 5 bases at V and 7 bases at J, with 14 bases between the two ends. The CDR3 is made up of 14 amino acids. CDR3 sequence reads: CASSMRRGSGELFF. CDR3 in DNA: TGTGCCAGCAGTATGAGGCGGGGAAGCGGGGAGCTGTTTTTT.

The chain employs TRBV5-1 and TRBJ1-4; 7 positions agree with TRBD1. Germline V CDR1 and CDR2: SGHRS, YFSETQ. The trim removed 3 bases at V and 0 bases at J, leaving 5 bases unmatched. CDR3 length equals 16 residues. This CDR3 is CASSWGDSTTNEKLFF. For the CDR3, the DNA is TGCGCCAGCAGCTGGGGGGACAGCACAACTAATGAAAAACTGTTTTTT.

CDR3 in amino acids: CASSLVPRLANEQFF. In DNA, the CDR3 is TGTGCCAGCAGCTTGGTGCCTCGACTAGCCAATGAGCAGTTCTTC. This sequence joins TRBV5-6 and TRBJ2-1; 7 nucleotides match TRBD2. The CDR3 extends over 15 amino acids. Germline assignment: CDR1 SGHDT and CDR2 YYEEEE. V lost 0 bases, J lost 6 bases, and 6 bases stayed unmatched.

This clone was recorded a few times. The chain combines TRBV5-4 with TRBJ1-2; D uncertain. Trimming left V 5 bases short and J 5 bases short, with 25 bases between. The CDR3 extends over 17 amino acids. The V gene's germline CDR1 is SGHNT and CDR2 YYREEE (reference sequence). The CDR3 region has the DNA TGTGCCAGCAGTTTTAAGTTACTCCTGGGAGGTTCGTATGGCTACACCTTC. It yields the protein CASSFKLLLGGSYGYTF.

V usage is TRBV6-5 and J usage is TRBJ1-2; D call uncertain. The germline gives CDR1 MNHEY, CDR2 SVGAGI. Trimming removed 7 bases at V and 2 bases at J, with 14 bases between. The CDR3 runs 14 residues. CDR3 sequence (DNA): TGTGCCAGCACCTCTCCCCGGGGAAACTATGGCTACACCTTC. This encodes CASTSPRGNYGYTF.

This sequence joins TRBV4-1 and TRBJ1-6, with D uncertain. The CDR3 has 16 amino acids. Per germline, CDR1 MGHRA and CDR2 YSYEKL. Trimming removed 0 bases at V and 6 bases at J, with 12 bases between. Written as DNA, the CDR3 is TGCGCCAGCAGCCAAGATTGGCGGCCTCTTAATTCACCCCTCCACTTT. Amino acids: CASSQDWRPLNSPLHF.